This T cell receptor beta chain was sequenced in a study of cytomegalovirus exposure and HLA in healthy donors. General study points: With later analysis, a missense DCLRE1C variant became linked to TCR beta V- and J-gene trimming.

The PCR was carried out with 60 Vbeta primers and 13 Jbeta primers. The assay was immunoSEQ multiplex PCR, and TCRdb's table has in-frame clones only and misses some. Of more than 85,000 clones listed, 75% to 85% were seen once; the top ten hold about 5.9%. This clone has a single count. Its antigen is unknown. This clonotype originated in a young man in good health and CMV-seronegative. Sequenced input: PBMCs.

CDR3 nucleotides: TGTGCCAGCAGTCTTCAGTACGAGCAGTACTTC. Translating it yields CASSLQYEQYF. This chain uses TRBV7-9 with TRBJ2-7; D gene unclear. Looked up from germline, CDR1 is SEHNR and CDR2 is FQNEAQ (reference sequence). The CDR3 consists of 11 residues. Trimming pared 6 bases from V and 4 bases from J, leaving 7 bases between.